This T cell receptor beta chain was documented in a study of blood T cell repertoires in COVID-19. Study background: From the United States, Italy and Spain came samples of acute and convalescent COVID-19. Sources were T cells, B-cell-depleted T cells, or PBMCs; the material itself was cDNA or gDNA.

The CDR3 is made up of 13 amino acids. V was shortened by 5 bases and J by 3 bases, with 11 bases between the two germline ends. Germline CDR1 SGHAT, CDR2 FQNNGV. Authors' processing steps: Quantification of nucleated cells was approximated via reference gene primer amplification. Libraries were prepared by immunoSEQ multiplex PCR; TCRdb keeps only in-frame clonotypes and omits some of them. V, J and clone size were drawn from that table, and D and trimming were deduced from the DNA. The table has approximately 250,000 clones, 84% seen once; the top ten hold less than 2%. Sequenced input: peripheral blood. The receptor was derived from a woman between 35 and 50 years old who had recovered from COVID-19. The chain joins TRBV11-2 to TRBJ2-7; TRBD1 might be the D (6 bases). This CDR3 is CASSQGKVYEQYF. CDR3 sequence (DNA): TGTGCCAGCAGCCAGGGGAAGGTCTACGAGCAGTACTTC.